A single sample is the source of the 20 T cell receptor beta chains below, sequenced in a study of blood T cells in healthy people across ages. The use of a sample-barcoded 5' primer and a J-beta primer mix characterized a second PCR of 7 to 11 cycles. TCRdb reprocessed the 5' RACE reads with MiXCR, giving one entry per CDR3 protein. The sample comprises fewer than 2,000,000 distinct CDR3 sequences, more than 35% of which are singletons, and more than 20% rests with the top ten. Source material: blood. All receptors derive from a human donor in good health.

V and J are TRBV20-1 and TRBJ2-1; D is unclear. V was trimmed by 5 bases and J by 4 bases, leaving 9 bases between them. The germline V gene has CDR1 DFQATT and CDR2 SNEGSKA (reference sequence). The CDR3 contains 12 residues. The CDR3: CSAPGEYNEQFF. The DNA of the CDR3 is TGCAGTGCTCCTGGCGAGTACAATGAGCAGTTCTTC.

Only a few counts were recorded for this clonotype. The rearrangement joins TRBV4-2 to TRBJ2-7; D is possibly TRBD1 (6 bases). CDR3 size: 16 residues. Germline values: CDR1 LGHNA, CDR2 YNFKEQ. V lost 1 base to trimming and J lost 6 bases, with 19 bases between them. Here the CDR3 reads CASSQAGEGVWGEQYF. DNA of the CDR3: TGTGCCAGCAGCCAAGCCGGCGAGGGGGTATGGGGCGAGCAGTACTTC.

The chain carries TRBV7-2 and TRBJ2-1; D is unclear. The CDR3 covers 16 residues. V was cut by 3 bases and J by 0 bases, with 12 bases left in between. CDR1 and CDR2 from the germline V gene are SGHTA and FQGNSA. The CDR3 sequence: CASSFQPRSSYNEQFF. CDR3 DNA sequence: TGTGCCAGCAGCTTTCAGCCCAGAAGCTCCTACAATGAGCAGTTCTTC.

As DNA, the CDR3 is TGTGCCAGCAGTCCCCTTAGTTTACAGGGGAATGAGCAGTTCTTC. Translated: CASSPLSLQGNEQFF. V usage is TRBV2 and J usage is TRBJ2-1, with TRBD1 identical over 7 bases. From germline, CDR1 is SNHLY and CDR2 FYNNEI. V lost 5 bases to trimming and J lost 7 bases; unmatched junction nucleotides: 11. The CDR3 loop spans 15 amino acids.

This clonotype was observed a few times. This chain links TRBV7-9 with TRBJ2-1, with a tentative D call TRBD1 (5 bases). V gave up 5 bases and J gave up 0 bases, with 14 bases separating them. The CDR3 extends over 16 amino acids. Germline CDR1 SEHNR, CDR2 FQNEAQ (reference sequence). In DNA, the CDR3 is TGTGCCAGCAGCCCGACCCAGGGATCCTCCTACAATGAGCAGTTCTTC. It specifies CASSPTQGSSYNEQFF.

This sequence joins TRBV12-3 or TRBV12-4 and TRBJ1-6; D gene uncertain. V shed 5 bases and J shed 10 bases, with 12 bases lying between them. The CDR3 sequence is 13 residues long. Here the CDR3 reads CASSNLTSSPLHF. The CDR3 bases are TGTGCCAGCAGTAACCTAACGTCATCACCCCTCCACTTT.

This chain joins TRBV6-5 and TRBJ2-3; maybe TRBD2 (5 bases). V was trimmed by 2 bases and J by 9 bases, leaving 21 bases between them. The CDR3 length is 16 residues. Looked up from germline, CDR1 is MNHEY and CDR2 is SVGAGI. CDR3 protein: CASSYGVPGGGWTQYF. CDR3 bases: TGTGCCAGCAGTTACGGGGTCCCAGGAGGTGGTTGGACGCAGTATTTT.

This rearrangement joins TRBV7-9 to TRBJ1-2; 7 positions agree with TRBD1. CDR3 length equals 13 residues. Per germline, CDR1 SEHNR and CDR2 FQNEAQ (reference sequence). The V gene end was trimmed by 8 bases and the J gene end by 2 bases; junction bases not matched to a gene: 5. The CDR3 nucleotides are TGTGCCAGCGCAGGGGGGACCAACTATGGCTACACCTTC. Encoded protein: CASAGGTNYGYTF.

The chain joins TRBV6-6 to TRBJ2-5; 10 bases map to TRBD1. V lost 1 base, J lost 3 bases, and 2 bases stayed unmatched. The CDR3 length is 15 residues. Germline V gene sequence: CDR1 MNHNY, CDR2 SVGAGI (reference sequence). DNA for the CDR3: TGTGCCAGCAGTTACTTAGGGACAGGGGAAGAGACCCAGTACTTC. Translating gives CASSYLGTGEETQYF.

The DNA for the CDR3 is TGTGCCAGCAGTTACACGCAGGGGGATGGCTACACCTTC. Translated, it gives CASSYTQGDGYTF. This rearrangement joins TRBV6-6 to TRBJ1-2; TRBD1 aligns across 7 bases. Germline V gives CDR1 MNHNY, CDR2 SVGAGI (reference sequence). The V gene end was trimmed by 2 bases and the J gene end by 6 bases; junction bases not matched to a gene: 3. The CDR3 is 13 residues long.

This clonotype was counted a few times. This chain connects TRBV7-2 to TRBJ2-7, with D possibly TRBD1 on 6 matching bases. This CDR3 contains 14 residues. V dropped 2 bases and J dropped 0 bases, with 8 bases sitting between them. Germline CDR1 SGHTA, CDR2 FQGNSA. CDR3 amino acids: CASSLNRASYEQYF. The CDR3 DNA follows: TGTGCCAGCAGCTTAAACAGGGCCTCCTACGAGCAGTACTTC.

The CDR3 DNA sequence: TGTGCCACCAGCAGCGCCTACAGAGAGACCCAGTACTTC. Translated, it gives CATSSAYRETQYF. The J gene is TRBJ2-7, the V gene TRBV15, with unresolved D. Matching the DNA end better, TRBJ2-5 makes the J call doubtful. This CDR3 is built from 13 residues. Germline V gene lookup returns CDR1 LNHNV and CDR2 YYDKDF (reference sequence).

The count of this clonotype is one. V usage is TRBV12-3 or TRBV12-4 and J usage is TRBJ1-1; no reliable D call. With 6 bases removed from V and 4 bases from J, the gap between germline ends came to 15 bases. There are 14 residues in the CDR3. Here the CDR3 DNA reads TGTGCCAGCAGGGCCATGAGGGTGACCACTGAAGCTTTCTTT. This gives the protein CASRAMRVTTEAFF.

This chain connects TRBV5-1 to TRBJ2-7, with D unresolved. CDR3 size: 15 residues. V shed 1 base and J shed 5 bases, with 16 bases lying between them. Per the germline V gene, CDR1 is SGHRS and CDR2 is YFSETQ. The CDR3: CASSLFKGTKNEQYF. DNA of the CDR3: TGCGCCAGCAGCTTGTTCAAAGGAACAAAGAACGAGCAGTACTTC.

This clonotype is a singleton in its sample. The chain employs TRBV12-3 or TRBV12-4 and TRBJ1-2; D is perhaps TRBD1 (5 bases). The V end was cut by 6 bases, the J end by 8 bases, with 16 bases between. The CDR3 length is 13 residues. The DNA of the CDR3 is TGTGCCAGCAGGCCCGCAGGGACTCGGGGCTACACCTTC. It specifies CASRPAGTRGYTF.

This chain links TRBV5-1 with TRBJ2-3; 8 bases agree with TRBD2. The V gene end was trimmed by 3 bases and the J gene end by 4 bases; junction bases not matched to a gene: 10. There are 16 residues in the CDR3. The germline gives CDR1 SGHRS, CDR2 YFSETQ. CDR3 loop: CASSSNLAGTSDTQYF. Here the CDR3 DNA reads TGCGCCAGCAGCTCCAATTTAGCGGGGACTTCAGATACGCAGTATTTT.

The J gene is TRBJ1-6, the V gene TRBV20-1, with 7 bases lining up with TRBD1. The CDR3 consists of 15 residues. The V segment lost 6 bases and the J segment 7 bases; nucleotides outside the gene matches: 12. Germline V CDR1 and CDR2: DFQATT, SNEGSKA (reference sequence). The CDR3 region has the DNA TGCAGTGCCACAAGCCAAGACAGGGTCAATTCACCCCTCCACTTT. This gives the protein CSATSQDRVNSPLHF.

This clonotype was seen only a few times. This chain joins TRBV7-2 and TRBJ1-4, with 10 bases matching TRBD1. With 8 bases clipped from V and 7 bases from J, the junction kept 4 bases outside the gene matches. The germline V gene encodes CDR1 SGHTA and CDR2 FQGNSA. The CDR3 has 13 amino acids. The CDR3 coding sequence is TGTGCCAGCGGGGACAGGGGTGTTGAAAAACTGTTTTTT. Encoded protein: CASGDRGVEKLFF. The variable domain in full, with the rest retrieved from reference TRBV7-2 and TRBJ1-4, is GAGVSQSPSNKVTEKGKDVELRCDPISGHTALYWYRQSLGQGLEFLIYFQGNSAPDKSGLPSDRFSAERTGGSVSTLTIQRTQQEDSAVYLCASGDRGVEKLFFGSGTQLSVL.

CDR3 DNA: TGTGCCAGCAGCCCGCGGGACAGGACTGACTGGGACGAGCAGTACTTC. Its translation is CASSPRDRTDWDEQYF. The V call is TRBV7-9, the J call TRBJ2-7, with 8 bases identical to TRBD1. J was trimmed by 5 bases and V by 5 bases; bases with no gene match: 14. CDR1 is SEHNR, CDR2 FQNEAQ, per germline (reference sequence). There are 16 residues in the CDR3.

The V gene is TRBV12-3 or TRBV12-4, the J gene TRBJ2-1, with 11 bases fitting TRBD2. The CDR3 is made up of 17 amino acids. V shed 3 bases and J 5 bases; nucleotides not matched to a gene: 9. The CDR3 loop is CASSFSAIAGGNNEQFF. The CDR3 DNA is TGTGCCAGCAGTTTTTCGGCTATAGCGGGGGGGAACAATGAGCAGTTCTTC.